This T cell receptor (beta chain) was observed in a study of T cells after yellow fever vaccination. MiXCR, applied by TCRdb to the 5' RACE reads, yields one record per CDR3 protein. Among a few hundred thousand distinct CDR3 sequences listed, roughly 3% were seen once. Study-wide results and caveats: A small share of clonotypes appeared in both CD4 and CD8 compartments.

This clonotype was counted ten times or more. Its antigen is still unknown. The CDR3 runs 17 residues. J was trimmed by 1 base and V by 4 bases; bases with no gene match: 8. Germline CDR1 reads SGHVS; CDR2 reads FNYEAQ. The receptor's source is a man in his late teens or twenties who received the YFV17D yellow fever vaccine. Sequenced here: CD4+ T cells sorted from PBMCs, sampled 10 days after the yellow fever booster vaccination. The V gene is TRBV7-6, the J gene TRBJ2-2, with TRBD1 matching 8 bases. In DNA form, the CDR3 reads TGTGCCAGCAGCTCCAAGATCGGGACAGGGAACACCGGGGAGCTGTTTTTT. Protein sequence: CASSSKIGTGNTGELFF. The variable domain in full, with the rest retrieved from reference TRBV7-6 and TRBJ2-2, is GAGVSQSPRYKVTKRGQDVALRCDPISGHVSLYWYRQALGQGPEFLTYFNYEAQQDKSGLPNDRFSAERPEGSISTLTIQRTEQRDSAMYRCASSSKIGTGNTGELFFGEGSRLTVL.